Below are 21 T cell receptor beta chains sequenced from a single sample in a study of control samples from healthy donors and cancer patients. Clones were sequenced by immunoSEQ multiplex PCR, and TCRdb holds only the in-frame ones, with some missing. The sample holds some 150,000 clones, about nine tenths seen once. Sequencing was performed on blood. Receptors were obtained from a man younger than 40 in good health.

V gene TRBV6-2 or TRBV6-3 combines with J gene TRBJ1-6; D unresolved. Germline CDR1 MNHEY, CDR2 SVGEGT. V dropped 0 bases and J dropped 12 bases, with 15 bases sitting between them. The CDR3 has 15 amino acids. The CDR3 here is CASSYSNKAAEPLHF. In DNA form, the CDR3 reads TGTGCCAGCAGTTACTCAAATAAAGCGGCTGAACCCCTCCACTTT.

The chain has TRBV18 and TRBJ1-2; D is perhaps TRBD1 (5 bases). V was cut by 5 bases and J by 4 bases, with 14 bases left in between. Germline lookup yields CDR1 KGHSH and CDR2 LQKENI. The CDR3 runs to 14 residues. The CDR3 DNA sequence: TGTGCCAGCTCATCCCGCCCGGGGGGCTATGGCTACACCTTC. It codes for CASSSRPGGYGYTF.

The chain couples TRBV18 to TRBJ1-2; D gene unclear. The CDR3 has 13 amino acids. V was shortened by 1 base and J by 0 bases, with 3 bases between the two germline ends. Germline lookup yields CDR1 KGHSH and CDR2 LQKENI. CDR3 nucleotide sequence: TGTGCCAGCTCACCACAGGCTAACTATGGCTACACCTTC. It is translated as CASSPQANYGYTF.

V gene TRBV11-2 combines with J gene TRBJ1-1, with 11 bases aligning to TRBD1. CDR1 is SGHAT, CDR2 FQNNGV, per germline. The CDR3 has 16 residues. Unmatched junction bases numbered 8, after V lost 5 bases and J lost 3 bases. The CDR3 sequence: CASSPGQGGIDTEAFF. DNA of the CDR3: TGTGCCAGCAGCCCGGGACAGGGGGGGATTGACACTGAAGCTTTCTTT.

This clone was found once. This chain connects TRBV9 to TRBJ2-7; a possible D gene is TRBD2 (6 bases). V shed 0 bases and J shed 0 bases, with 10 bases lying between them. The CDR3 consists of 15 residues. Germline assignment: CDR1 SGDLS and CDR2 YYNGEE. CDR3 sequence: CASSVDGGSSYEQYF. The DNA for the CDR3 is TGTGCCAGCAGCGTAGATGGGGGGAGCTCCTACGAGCAGTACTTC.

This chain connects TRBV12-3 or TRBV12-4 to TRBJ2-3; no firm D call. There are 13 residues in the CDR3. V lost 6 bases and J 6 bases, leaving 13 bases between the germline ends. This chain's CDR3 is CASRINSEDTQYF. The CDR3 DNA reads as TGTGCCAGCAGAATTAACTCGGAGGATACGCAGTATTTT.

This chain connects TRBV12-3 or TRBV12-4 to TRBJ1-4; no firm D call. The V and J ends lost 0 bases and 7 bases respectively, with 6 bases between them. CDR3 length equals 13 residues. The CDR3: CASSLAQREKLFF. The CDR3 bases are TGTGCCAGCAGTTTAGCGCAGCGTGAAAAACTGTTTTTT.

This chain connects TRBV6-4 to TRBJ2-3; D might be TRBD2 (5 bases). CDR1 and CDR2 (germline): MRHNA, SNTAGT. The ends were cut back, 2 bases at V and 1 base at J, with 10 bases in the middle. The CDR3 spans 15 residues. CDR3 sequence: CASSDVGARTDTQYF. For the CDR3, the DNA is TGTGCCAGCAGTGACGTGGGAGCCCGCACAGATACGCAGTATTTT.

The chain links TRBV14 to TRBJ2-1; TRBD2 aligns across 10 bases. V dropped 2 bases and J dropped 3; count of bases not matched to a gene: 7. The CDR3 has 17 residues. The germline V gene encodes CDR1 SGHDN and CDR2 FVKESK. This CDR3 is CASSQLFQREGYNEQFF. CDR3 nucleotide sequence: TGTGCCAGCAGCCAACTGTTCCAGCGGGAGGGCTACAATGAGCAGTTCTTC.

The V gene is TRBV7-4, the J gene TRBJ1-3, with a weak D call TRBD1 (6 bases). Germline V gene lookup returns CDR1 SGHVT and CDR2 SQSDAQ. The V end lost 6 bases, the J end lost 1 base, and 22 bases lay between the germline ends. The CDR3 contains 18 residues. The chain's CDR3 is CASRRGGRRGSSGNTIYF. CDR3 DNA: TGTGCCAGCAGAAGGGGGGGACGCCGGGGATCGTCTGGAAACACCATATATTTT. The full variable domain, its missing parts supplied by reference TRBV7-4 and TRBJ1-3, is GAGVSQSPRYKVAKRGRDVALRCDSISGHVTLYWYRQTLGQGSEVLTYSQSDAQRDKSGRPSGRFSAERPERSVSTLKIQRTEQGDSAVYLCASRRGGRRGSSGNTIYFGEGSWLTVV.

Written as DNA, the CDR3 is TGTGCCAGCAGTTACTCTGGGTCCTATAATTCACCCCTCCACTTT. It encodes CASSYSGSYNSPLHF. The chain links TRBV6-5 to TRBJ1-6; D unresolved. The CDR3 loop spans 15 amino acids. Trimming shortened V by 0 bases and J by 1 base, and 4 bases separated the two germline ends. CDR1 and CDR2 (germline): MNHEY, SVGAGI.

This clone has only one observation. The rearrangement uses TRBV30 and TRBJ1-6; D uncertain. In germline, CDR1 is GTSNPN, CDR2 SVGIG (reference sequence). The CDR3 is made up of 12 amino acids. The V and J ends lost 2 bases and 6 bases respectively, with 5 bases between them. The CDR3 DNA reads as TGTGCCTGGAGTTTCGGTAATTCACCCCTCCACTTT. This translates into CAWSFGNSPLHF. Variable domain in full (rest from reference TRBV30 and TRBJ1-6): SQTIHQWPATLVQPVGSPLSLECTVEGTSNPNLYWYRQAAGRGLQLLFYSVGIGQISSEVPQNLSASRPQDRQFILSSKKLLLSDSGFYLCAWSFGNSPLHFGNGTRLTVT.

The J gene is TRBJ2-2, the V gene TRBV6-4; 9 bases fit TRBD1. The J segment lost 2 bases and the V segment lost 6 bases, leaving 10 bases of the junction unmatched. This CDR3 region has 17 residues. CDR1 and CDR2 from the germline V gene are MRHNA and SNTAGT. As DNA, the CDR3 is TGTGCCAGCAGCGGGACAGGGAGTGAGCGAAACACCGGGGAGCTGTTTTTT. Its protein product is CASSGTGSERNTGELFF.

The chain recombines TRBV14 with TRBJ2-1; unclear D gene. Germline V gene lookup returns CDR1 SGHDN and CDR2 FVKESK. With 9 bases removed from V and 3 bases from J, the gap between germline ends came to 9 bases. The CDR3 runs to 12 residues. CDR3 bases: TGTGCCAGTGGATTGGGCTACAATGAGCAGTTCTTC. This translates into CASGLGYNEQFF.

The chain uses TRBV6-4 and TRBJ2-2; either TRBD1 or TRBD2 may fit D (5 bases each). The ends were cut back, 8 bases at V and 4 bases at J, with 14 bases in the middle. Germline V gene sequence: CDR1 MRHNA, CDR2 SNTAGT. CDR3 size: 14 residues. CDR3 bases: TGTGCCAGCGCCGGGACCCCGGGCACCGGGGAGCTGTTTTTT. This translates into CASAGTPGTGELFF.

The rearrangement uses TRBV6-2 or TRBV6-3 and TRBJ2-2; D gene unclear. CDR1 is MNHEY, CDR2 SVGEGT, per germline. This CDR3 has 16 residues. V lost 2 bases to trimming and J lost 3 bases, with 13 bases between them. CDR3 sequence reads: CASSYPSVVDTGELFF. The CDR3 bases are TGTGCCAGCAGTTACCCCTCGGTGGTAGACACCGGGGAGCTGTTTTTT.

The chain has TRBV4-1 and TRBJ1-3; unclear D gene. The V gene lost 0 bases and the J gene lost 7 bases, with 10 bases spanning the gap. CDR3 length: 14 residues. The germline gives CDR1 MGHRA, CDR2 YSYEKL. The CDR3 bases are TGCGCCAGCAGCCAAGATTACCAGCGCAACACCATATATTTT. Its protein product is CASSQDYQRNTIYF.

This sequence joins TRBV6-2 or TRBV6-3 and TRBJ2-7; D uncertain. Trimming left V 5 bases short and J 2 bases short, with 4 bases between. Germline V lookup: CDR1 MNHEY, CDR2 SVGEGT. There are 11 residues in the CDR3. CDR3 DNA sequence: TGTGCCAGCAGTCGGACCTACGAGCAGTACTTC. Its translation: CASSRTYEQYF.

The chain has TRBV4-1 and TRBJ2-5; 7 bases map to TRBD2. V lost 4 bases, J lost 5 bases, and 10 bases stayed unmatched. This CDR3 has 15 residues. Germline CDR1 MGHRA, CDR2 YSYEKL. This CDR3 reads CASSLTSAGAETQYF. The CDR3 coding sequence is TGCGCCAGCAGCCTGACTAGTGCGGGAGCGGAGACCCAGTACTTC.

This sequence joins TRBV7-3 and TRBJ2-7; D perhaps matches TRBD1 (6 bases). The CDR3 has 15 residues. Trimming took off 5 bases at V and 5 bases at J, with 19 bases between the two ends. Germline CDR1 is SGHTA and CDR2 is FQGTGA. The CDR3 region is CASSPVGQTRDEQYF. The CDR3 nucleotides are TGTGCCAGCAGCCCCGTTGGACAGACGAGGGACGAGCAGTACTTC.

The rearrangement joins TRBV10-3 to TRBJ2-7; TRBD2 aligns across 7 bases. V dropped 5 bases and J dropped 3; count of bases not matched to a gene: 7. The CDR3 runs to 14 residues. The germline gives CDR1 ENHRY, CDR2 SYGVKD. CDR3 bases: TGTGCCATCAGTAGTACTAGCGAGTACTACGAGCAGTACTTC. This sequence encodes CAISSTSEYYEQYF.